What follows is one T cell receptor (beta chain) and its context. Antigen: not known. The sample belongs to a study of cytomegalovirus exposure and HLA in healthy donors. Findings and limits, study-wide: Versus the approximately 700-donor mean, an Asian-associated ancestry cluster reportedly showed fewer N-insertions in a later analysis.

Primers: 60 Vbeta forward and 13 Jbeta reverse. TCRdb's copy holds only in-frame clones and misses some; the assay was immunoSEQ multiplex PCR. The data show about 200,000 clones, approximately 82% seen once. The donors gave bone marrow, and they were healthy. Germline CDR1 is LGHNA and CDR2 is YNFKEQ. The V end was cut by 0 bases, the J end by 7 bases, with 21 bases between. This CDR3 is built from 17 residues. The TCR sequence derives from a man in his late teens or twenties in good health and CMV-seronegative. Sequenced material: PBMCs. This chain links TRBV4-2 with TRBJ1-2; TRBD1 might be the D (5 bases). The CDR3: CASSQDIGAPLRGGYTF. CDR3 sequence (DNA): TGTGCCAGCAGCCAAGATATTGGGGCACCCTTAAGAGGTGGCTACACCTTC.